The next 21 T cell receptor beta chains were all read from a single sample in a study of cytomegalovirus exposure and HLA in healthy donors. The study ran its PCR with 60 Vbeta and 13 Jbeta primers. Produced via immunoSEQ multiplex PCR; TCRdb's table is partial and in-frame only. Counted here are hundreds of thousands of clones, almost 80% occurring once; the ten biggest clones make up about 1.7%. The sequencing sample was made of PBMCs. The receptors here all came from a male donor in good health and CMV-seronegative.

CDR3 protein: CASSLAIAGFTDTQYF. CDR3 DNA: TGTGCCAGCAGCTTAGCAATAGCGGGGTTCACAGATACGCAGTATTTT. The V call is TRBV7-9, the J call TRBJ2-3; 8 bases agree with TRBD2. In germline, CDR1 is SEHNR, CDR2 FQNEAQ (reference sequence). The CDR3 is made up of 16 amino acids. After removal of 0 bases from V and 2 bases from J, the junction contained 4 bases not matched to a gene.

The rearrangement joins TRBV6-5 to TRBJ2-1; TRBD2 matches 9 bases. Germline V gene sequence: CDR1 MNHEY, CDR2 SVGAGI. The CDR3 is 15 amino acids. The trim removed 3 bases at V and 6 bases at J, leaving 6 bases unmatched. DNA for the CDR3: TGTGCCAGCAGTTATGGGCGGGAGGGCCCCAATGAGCAGTTCTTC. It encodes CASSYGREGPNEQFF.

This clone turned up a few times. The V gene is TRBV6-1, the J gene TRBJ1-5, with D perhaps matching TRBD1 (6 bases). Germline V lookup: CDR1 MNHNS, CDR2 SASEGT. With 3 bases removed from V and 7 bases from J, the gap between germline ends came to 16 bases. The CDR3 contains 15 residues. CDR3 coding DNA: TGTGCCAGCAGTGATTCCGGGACAATCGACCAGCCCCAGCATTTT. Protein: CASSDSGTIDQPQHF.

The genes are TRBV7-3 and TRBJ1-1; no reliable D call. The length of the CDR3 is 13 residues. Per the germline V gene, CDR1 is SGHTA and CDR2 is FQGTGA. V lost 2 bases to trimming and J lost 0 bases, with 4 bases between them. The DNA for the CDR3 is TGTGCCAGCAGCTTAGAGATGAACACTGAAGCTTTCTTT. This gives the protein CASSLEMNTEAFF.

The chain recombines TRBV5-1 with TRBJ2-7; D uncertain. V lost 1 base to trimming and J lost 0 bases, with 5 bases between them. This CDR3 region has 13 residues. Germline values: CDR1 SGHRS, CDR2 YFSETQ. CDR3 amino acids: CASSLSSSYEQYF. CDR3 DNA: TGCGCCAGCAGCTTGTCCAGCTCCTACGAGCAGTACTTC.

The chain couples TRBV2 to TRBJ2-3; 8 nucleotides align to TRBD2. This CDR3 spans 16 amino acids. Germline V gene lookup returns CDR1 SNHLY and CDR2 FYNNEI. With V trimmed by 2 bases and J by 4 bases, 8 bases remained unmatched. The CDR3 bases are TGTGCCAGCAGTGAAAGCGGGAGAGGGCTGGCAGATACGCAGTATTTT. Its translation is CASSESGRGLADTQYF.

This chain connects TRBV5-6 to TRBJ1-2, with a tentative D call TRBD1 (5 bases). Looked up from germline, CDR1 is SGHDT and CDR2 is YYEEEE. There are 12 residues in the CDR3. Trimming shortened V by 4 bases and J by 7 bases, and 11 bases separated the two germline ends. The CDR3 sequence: CASSPGVRGYTF. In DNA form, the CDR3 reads TGTGCCAGCAGCCCGGGGGTGCGTGGCTACACCTTC.

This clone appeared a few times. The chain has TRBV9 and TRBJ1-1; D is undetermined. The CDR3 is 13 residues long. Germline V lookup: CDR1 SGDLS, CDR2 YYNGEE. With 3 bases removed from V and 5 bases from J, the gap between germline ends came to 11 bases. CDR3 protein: CASSAGGRTEAFF. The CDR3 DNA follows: TGTGCCAGCAGCGCCGGCGGCCGGACTGAAGCTTTCTTT.

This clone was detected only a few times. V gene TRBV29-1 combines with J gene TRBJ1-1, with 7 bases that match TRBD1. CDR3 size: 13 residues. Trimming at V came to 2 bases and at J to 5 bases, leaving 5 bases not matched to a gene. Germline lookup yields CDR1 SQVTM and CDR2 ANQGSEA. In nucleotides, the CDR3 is TGCAGCGTTGAAAAGCAGGGGGGAACTGAAGCTTTCTTT. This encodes CSVEKQGGTEAFF. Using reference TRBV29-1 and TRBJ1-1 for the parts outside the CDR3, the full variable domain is SAVISQKPSRDICQRGTSLTIQCQVDSQVTMMFWYRQQPGQSLTLIATANQGSEATYESGFVIDKFPISRPNLTFSTLTVSNMSPEDSSIYLCSVEKQGGTEAFFGQGTRLTVV.

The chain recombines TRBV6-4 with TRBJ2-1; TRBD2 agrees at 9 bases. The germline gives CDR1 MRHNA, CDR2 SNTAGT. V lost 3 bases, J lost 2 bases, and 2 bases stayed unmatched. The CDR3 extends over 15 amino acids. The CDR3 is CASSEASGTYNEQFF. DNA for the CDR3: TGTGCCAGCAGTGAAGCTAGCGGGACCTACAATGAGCAGTTCTTC.

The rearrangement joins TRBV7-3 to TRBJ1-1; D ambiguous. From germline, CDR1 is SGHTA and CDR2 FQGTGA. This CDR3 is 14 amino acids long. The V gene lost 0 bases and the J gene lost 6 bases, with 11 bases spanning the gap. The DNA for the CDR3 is TGTGCCAGCAGCTTAACCCACCAGGCCCCTGAAGCTTTCTTT. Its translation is CASSLTHQAPEAFF.

Here the CDR3 reads CASRSDWGEAFF. For the CDR3, the DNA is TGTGCCAGCAGGTCGGACTGGGGTGAAGCTTTCTTT. The gene calls are TRBV6-1 and TRBJ1-1; D is undetermined. Trimming cost V 6 bases and J 7 bases, with 12 bases left between them. This CDR3 comprises 12 residues. CDR1 and CDR2 from the germline V gene are MNHNS and SASEGT.

The CDR3 DNA is TGTGCCAGCAGTATACAGGGGCTACGGACAGATACGCAGTATTTT. Amino acid sequence: CASSIQGLRTDTQYF. The chain has TRBV25-1 and TRBJ2-3; 7 bases map to TRBD1. The CDR3 runs 15 residues. CDR1 is MGHDK and CDR2 is SYGVNS in the germline V gene. V dropped 5 bases and J dropped 3; count of bases not matched to a gene: 8.

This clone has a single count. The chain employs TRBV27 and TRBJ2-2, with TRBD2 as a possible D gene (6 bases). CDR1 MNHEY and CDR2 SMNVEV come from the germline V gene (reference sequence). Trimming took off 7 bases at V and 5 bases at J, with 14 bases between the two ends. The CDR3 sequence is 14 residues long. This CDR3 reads CASKRPGGTGELFF. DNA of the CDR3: TGTGCCAGCAAGCGGCCCGGGGGTACCGGGGAGCTGTTTTTT.

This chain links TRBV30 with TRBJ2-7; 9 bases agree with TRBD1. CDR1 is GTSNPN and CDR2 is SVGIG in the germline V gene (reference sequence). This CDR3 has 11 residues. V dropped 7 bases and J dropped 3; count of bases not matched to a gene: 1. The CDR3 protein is CALGQGYEQYF. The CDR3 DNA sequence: TGTGCCTTGGGACAGGGCTACGAGCAGTACTTC.

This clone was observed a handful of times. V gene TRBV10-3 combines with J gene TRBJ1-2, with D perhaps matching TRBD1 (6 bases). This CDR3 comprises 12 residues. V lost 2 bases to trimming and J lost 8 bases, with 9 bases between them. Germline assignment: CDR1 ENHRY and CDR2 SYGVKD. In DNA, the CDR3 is TGTGCCATCAGTGAGGACAGGACAGGCTACACCTTC. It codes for CAISEDRTGYTF.

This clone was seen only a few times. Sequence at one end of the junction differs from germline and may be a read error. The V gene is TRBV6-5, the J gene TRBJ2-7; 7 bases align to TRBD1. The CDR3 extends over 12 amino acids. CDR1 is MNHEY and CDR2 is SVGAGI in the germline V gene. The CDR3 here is CASSRQGSRFHF. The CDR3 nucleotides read TGTGCCAGCAGTCGACAGGGAAGCAGGTTCCACTTC.

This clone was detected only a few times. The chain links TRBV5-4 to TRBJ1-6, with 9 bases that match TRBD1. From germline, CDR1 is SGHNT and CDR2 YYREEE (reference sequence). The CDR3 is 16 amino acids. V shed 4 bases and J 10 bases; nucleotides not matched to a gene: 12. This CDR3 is CASSQEPGQGGSPLHF. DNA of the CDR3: TGTGCCAGCAGCCAGGAACCGGGACAGGGAGGGTCACCCCTCCACTTT.

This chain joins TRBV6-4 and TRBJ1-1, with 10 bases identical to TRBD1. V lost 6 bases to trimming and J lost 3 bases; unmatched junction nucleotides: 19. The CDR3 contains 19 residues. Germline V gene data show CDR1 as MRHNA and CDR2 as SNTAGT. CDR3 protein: CASRSHLWGQGIGDTEAFF. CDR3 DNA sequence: TGTGCCAGCAGATCCCACCTTTGGGGACAGGGGATTGGGGACACTGAAGCTTTCTTT.

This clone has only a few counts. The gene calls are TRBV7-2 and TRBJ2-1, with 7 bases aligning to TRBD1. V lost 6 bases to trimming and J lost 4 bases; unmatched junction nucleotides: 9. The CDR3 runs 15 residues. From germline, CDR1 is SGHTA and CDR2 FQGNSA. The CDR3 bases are TGTGCCAGCAGATCGACAGGGTCGGTTTACAATGAGCAGTTCTTC. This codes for CASRSTGSVYNEQFF.

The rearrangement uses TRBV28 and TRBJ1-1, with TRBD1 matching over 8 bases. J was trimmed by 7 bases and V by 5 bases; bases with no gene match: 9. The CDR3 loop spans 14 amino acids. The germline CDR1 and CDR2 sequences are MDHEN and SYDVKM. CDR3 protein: CASSEGTGGIEAFF. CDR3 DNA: TGTGCCAGCAGTGAAGGGACAGGCGGCATTGAAGCTTTCTTT.